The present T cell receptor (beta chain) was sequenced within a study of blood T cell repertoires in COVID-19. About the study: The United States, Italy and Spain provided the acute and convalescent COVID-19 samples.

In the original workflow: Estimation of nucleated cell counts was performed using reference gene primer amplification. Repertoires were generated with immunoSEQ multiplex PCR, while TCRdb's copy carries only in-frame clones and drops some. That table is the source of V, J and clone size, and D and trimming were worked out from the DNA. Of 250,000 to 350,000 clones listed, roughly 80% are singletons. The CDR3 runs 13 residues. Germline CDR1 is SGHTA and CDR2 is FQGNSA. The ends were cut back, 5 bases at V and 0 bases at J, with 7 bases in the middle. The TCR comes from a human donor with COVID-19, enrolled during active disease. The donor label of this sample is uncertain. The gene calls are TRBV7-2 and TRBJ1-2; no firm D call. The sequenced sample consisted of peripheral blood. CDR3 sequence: CASSRSTNYGYTF. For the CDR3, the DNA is TGTGCCAGCAGCCGAAGCACTAACTATGGCTACACCTTC.